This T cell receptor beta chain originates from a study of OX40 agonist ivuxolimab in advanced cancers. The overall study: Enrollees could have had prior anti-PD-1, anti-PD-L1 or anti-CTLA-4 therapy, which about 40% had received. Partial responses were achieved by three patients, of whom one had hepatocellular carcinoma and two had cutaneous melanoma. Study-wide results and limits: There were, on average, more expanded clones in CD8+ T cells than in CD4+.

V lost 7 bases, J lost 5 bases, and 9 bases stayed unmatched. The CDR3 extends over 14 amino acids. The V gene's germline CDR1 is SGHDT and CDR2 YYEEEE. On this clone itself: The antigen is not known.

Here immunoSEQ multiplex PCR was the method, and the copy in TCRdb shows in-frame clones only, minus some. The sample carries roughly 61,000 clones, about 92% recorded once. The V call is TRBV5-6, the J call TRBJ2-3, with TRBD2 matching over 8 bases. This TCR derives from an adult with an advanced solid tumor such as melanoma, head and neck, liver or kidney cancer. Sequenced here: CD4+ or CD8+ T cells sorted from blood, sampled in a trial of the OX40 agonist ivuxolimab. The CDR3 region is CASGTGGNGDTQYF. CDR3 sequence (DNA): TGTGCCAGCGGGACGGGAGGGAACGGAGATACGCAGTATTTT.